Listed below are T cell receptor beta chains from one sample, sequenced in a study of OX40 agonist ivuxolimab in advanced cancers. Sequenced by immunoSEQ multiplex PCR; TCRdb stores in-frame clones only, minus some. This sample carries tens of thousands of clones, approximately 89% of them seen once, and the ten largest clones take approximately 4%. Specimen: CD4+ or CD8+ T cells sorted from blood, collected in a trial of the OX40 agonist ivuxolimab. These receptor sequences come from an adult with an advanced solid tumor such as melanoma, head and neck, liver or kidney cancer. Both conserved end residues are part of each CDR3. Each record gives: clone size, J gene, CDR3 length, V gene, D gene, CDR3 protein, CDR3 DNA. A D gene is named only where the DNA matches it firmly. For some rows the clone size is stated as once, few or many, or as a class when expanded; others skip it.

clone size: -
J gene: TRBJ1-1
CDR3 length: 21
V gene: TRBV30
D gene: TRBD1
CDR3 protein: CAWSPPHAGGSLGGLNTEAFF
CDR3 DNA: TGTGCCTGGAGTCCCCCGCACGCAGGGGGCTCCTTGGGAGGACTGAACACTGAAGCTTTCTTT

clone size: -
J gene: TRBJ1-2
CDR3 length: 15
V gene: TRBV27
D gene: -
CDR3 protein: CASSLRGLQTYGYTF
CDR3 DNA: TGTGCCAGCAGTTTAAGAGGGTTGCAGACTTATGGCTACACCTTC

clone size: -
J gene: TRBJ2-1
CDR3 length: 14
V gene: TRBV7-2
D gene: -
CDR3 protein: CASSLARDADEQFF
CDR3 DNA: TGTGCCAGCAGCTTAGCCCGGGATGCGGATGAGCAGTTCTTC

clone size: -
J gene: TRBJ2-5
CDR3 length: 15
V gene: TRBV11-3
D gene: TRBD2
CDR3 protein: CASSPRTSGQETQYF
CDR3 DNA: TGTGCCAGCAGCCCCCGGACTAGCGGACAAGAGACCCAGTACTTC

clone size: once
J gene: TRBJ1-1
CDR3 length: 11
V gene: TRBV28
D gene: -
CDR3 protein: CASITAHWAFF
CDR3 DNA: TGTGCCAGCATTACAGCCCATTGGGCTTTCTTT

clone size: once
J gene: TRBJ2-2
CDR3 length: 16
V gene: TRBV4-3
D gene: -
CDR3 protein: CASSQEGGANTGELFF
CDR3 DNA: TGCGCCAGCAGCCAAGAAGGGGGGGCGAACACCGGGGAGCTGTTTTTT

clone size: -
J gene: TRBJ2-2
CDR3 length: 17
V gene: TRBV4-1
D gene: -
CDR3 protein: CASSQDRRGANTGELFF
CDR3 DNA: TGCGCCAGCAGCCAGGATCGGAGGGGCGCGAACACCGGGGAGCTGTTTTTT

clone size: -
J gene: TRBJ2-7
CDR3 length: 14
V gene: TRBV6-6
D gene: -
CDR3 protein: CASRSQGSNYEQYF
CDR3 DNA: TGTGCCAGCAGGTCCCAGGGGAGCAACTACGAGCAGTACTTC

clone size: -
J gene: TRBJ2-1
CDR3 length: 16
V gene: TRBV21-1
D gene: -
CDR3 protein: CASSSRTSGSSNEQFF
CDR3 DNA: TGTGCCAGCAGCAGCCGGACTAGCGGGAGTTCGAATGAGCAGTTCTTC

clone size: -
J gene: TRBJ2-3
CDR3 length: 14
V gene: TRBV11-3
D gene: TRBD2
CDR3 protein: CASARGERTDTQYF
CDR3 DNA: TGTGCCAGCGCTCGGGGGGAGAGGACAGATACGCAGTATTTT

clone size: -
J gene: TRBJ1-5
CDR3 length: 15
V gene: TRBV9
D gene: TRBD1
CDR3 protein: CASSVGIGGGQPQHF
CDR3 DNA: TGTGCCAGCAGCGTAGGCATAGGGGGCGGACAGCCCCAGCATTTT

clone size: -
J gene: TRBJ1-1
CDR3 length: 15
V gene: TRBV4-1
D gene: -
CDR3 protein: CASSSGSQMNTEAFF
CDR3 DNA: TGCGCCAGCAGTTCGGGGTCTCAGATGAACACTGAAGCTTTCTTT

clone size: once
J gene: TRBJ1-3
CDR3 length: 18
V gene: TRBV25-1
D gene: TRBD1
CDR3 protein: CASSSRDRTKFSGNTIYF
CDR3 DNA: TGTGCCAGCAGTTCCCGGGACAGGACGAAATTCTCTGGAAACACCATATATTTT

clone size: -
J gene: TRBJ1-5
CDR3 length: 13
V gene: TRBV6-1
D gene: -
CDR3 protein: CASSDRGGQPQHF
CDR3 DNA: TGTGCCAGCAGTGACAGGGGAGGTCAGCCCCAGCATTTT

clone size: -
J gene: TRBJ1-1
CDR3 length: 14
V gene: TRBV28
D gene: -
CDR3 protein: CASSWAGRGTEAFF
CDR3 DNA: TGTGCCAGCAGTTGGGCAGGGAGAGGCACTGAAGCTTTCTTT

clone size: -
J gene: TRBJ2-7
CDR3 length: 15
V gene: TRBV5-1
D gene: TRBD2
CDR3 protein: CASSDPSGEGYEQYF
CDR3 DNA: TGCGCCAGCAGCGATCCTTCGGGGGAGGGGTACGAGCAGTACTTC

clone size: -
J gene: TRBJ1-3
CDR3 length: 15
V gene: TRBV11-3
D gene: -
CDR3 protein: CASSSPTGWGNTIYF
CDR3 DNA: TGTGCCAGCAGCTCTCCAACAGGGTGGGGAAACACCATATATTTT

clone size: -
J gene: TRBJ1-4
CDR3 length: 14
V gene: TRBV12-5
D gene: -
CDR3 protein: CASGLGTNDEKLFF
CDR3 DNA: TGTGCTAGTGGTTTGGGGACTAACGATGAAAAACTGTTTTTT

clone size: -
J gene: TRBJ1-5
CDR3 length: 15
V gene: TRBV27
D gene: -
CDR3 protein: CASSLQGSPYQPQHF
CDR3 DNA: TGTGCCAGCAGTCTCCAGGGATCTCCTTATCAGCCCCAGCATTTT

clone size: -
J gene: TRBJ2-1
CDR3 length: 14
V gene: TRBV5-8
D gene: -
CDR3 protein: CASSLGEDYNEQFF
CDR3 DNA: TGTGCCAGCAGCTTGGGGGAGGATTACAATGAGCAGTTCTTC

clone size: -
J gene: TRBJ2-7
CDR3 length: 14
V gene: TRBV10-1
D gene: TRBD2
CDR3 protein: CASSLAGAAYEQYF
CDR3 DNA: TGCGCCAGCAGTCTAGCGGGAGCGGCCTACGAGCAGTACTTC

clone size: -
J gene: TRBJ1-2
CDR3 length: 16
V gene: TRBV18
D gene: TRBD1
CDR3 protein: CASSPLSQPGQTGYTF
CDR3 DNA: TGTGCCAGCTCACCACTAAGTCAACCGGGACAGACAGGCTACACCTTC

clone size: few
J gene: TRBJ2-1
CDR3 length: 15
V gene: TRBV9
D gene: -
CDR3 protein: CASSVDSPSYNEQFF
CDR3 DNA: TGTGCCAGCAGCGTAGACTCCCCGTCCTACAATGAGCAGTTCTTC

clone size: few
J gene: TRBJ2-6
CDR3 length: 15
V gene: TRBV27
D gene: -
CDR3 protein: CASRPTVSGANVLTF
CDR3 DNA: TGTGCCAGCAGACCCACAGTCTCTGGGGCCAACGTCCTGACTTTC

clone size: -
J gene: TRBJ1-1
CDR3 length: 14
V gene: TRBV6-5
D gene: -
CDR3 protein: CASSYTDMNTEAFF
CDR3 DNA: TGTGCCAGCAGTTACACAGACATGAACACTGAAGCTTTCTTT

clone size: once
J gene: TRBJ2-2
CDR3 length: 13
V gene: TRBV29-1
D gene: -
CDR3 protein: CSVALGGAGELFF
CDR3 DNA: TGCAGCGTGGCCCTAGGGGGAGCCGGGGAGCTGTTTTTT